The 5 T cell receptor beta chains below were found in one sample sequenced in a study of blood T cell repertoires in COVID-19. Using immunoSEQ multiplex PCR, the repertoire was profiled, and TCRdb retains in-frame clones only, with some absent. Of 52,000 or so clones in the sample, about 90% were seen once. The source material was peripheral blood. The receptors shown here come from a human donor in a cohort sampled during active COVID-19.

V is TRBV9 and J is TRBJ1-6, with 7 bases fitting TRBD1. V shed 0 bases, J shed 7 bases, and the junction held 4 bases outside the gene matches. The CDR3 contains 15 residues. CDR1 is SGDLS and CDR2 is YYNGEE in the germline V gene. The CDR3 spells CASSVAAGGNSPLHF. DNA for the CDR3: TGTGCCAGCAGCGTAGCGGCAGGGGGGAATTCACCCCTCCACTTT.

V gene TRBV5-6 combines with J gene TRBJ2-4; perhaps TRBD2 as D (5 bases). The CDR3 consists of 13 residues. The V and J ends lost 2 bases and 7 bases respectively, with 10 bases between them. The germline CDR1 and CDR2 sequences are SGHDT and YYEEEE. CDR3 sequence: CASSFERANIQYF. The CDR3 DNA is TGTGCCAGCAGCTTCGAGAGGGCTAACATTCAGTACTTC.

The chain couples TRBV5-4 to TRBJ2-7; TRBD1 is a possible D gene (7 bases). The CDR3 covers 15 residues. Trimming cost V 0 bases and J 7 bases, with 17 bases left between them. CDR1 is SGHNT and CDR2 is YYREEE in the germline V gene (reference sequence). The CDR3 DNA reads TGTGCCAGCAGCTTGGAGTCAGGGGGTGCGGGGGAGCAGTACTTC. Its protein is CASSLESGGAGEQYF.

This clone occurred once. The chain is built from TRBV18 and TRBJ1-1; D may be TRBD1 (6 bases). V was pared by 2 bases and J by 4 bases, with 11 bases between. CDR1 is KGHSH, CDR2 LQKENI, per germline. This CDR3 spans 14 amino acids. CDR3 in amino acids: CASSPGGIGTEAFF. The CDR3 DNA sequence: TGTGCCAGCTCACCAGGGGGCATTGGCACTGAAGCTTTCTTT. The variable domain in full, with the rest retrieved from reference TRBV18 and TRBJ1-1, is NAGVMQNPRHLVRRRGQEARLRCSPMKGHSHVYWYRQLPEEGLKFMVYLQKENIIDESGMPKERFSAEFPKEGPSILRIQQVVRGDSAAYFCASSPGGIGTEAFFGQGTRLTVV.

This chain joins TRBV6-5 and TRBJ1-2, with unresolved D. Trimming left V 0 bases short and J 1 base short, with 9 bases between. The germline gives CDR1 MNHEY, CDR2 SVGAGI. There are 15 residues in the CDR3. The CDR3 here is CASSYSVTLNYGYTF. As DNA, the CDR3 is TGTGCCAGCAGTTACTCGGTGACACTTAACTATGGCTACACCTTC.